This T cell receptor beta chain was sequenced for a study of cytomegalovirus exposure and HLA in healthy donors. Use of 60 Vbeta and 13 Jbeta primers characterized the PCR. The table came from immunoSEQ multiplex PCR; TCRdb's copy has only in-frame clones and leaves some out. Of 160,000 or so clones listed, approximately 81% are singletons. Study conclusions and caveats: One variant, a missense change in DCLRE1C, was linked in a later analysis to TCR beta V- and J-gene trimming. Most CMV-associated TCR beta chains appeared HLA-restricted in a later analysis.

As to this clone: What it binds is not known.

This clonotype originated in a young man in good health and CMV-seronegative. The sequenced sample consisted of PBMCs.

This chain's CDR3 is CASKDRVAEAFF. The CDR3, as DNA: TGTGCCAGCAAAGACAGGGTCGCTGAAGCTTTCTTT. The V call is TRBV6-5, the J call TRBJ1-1; TRBD1 matches 7 bases. The CDR3 runs to 12 residues. J gave up 6 bases and V 7 bases, and 5 bases lay outside the gene matches. The germline CDR1 and CDR2 sequences are MNHEY and SVGAGI.